These 10 T cell receptor beta chains came from one sample sequenced in a study of T cell changes during pregnancy in multiple sclerosis. Assay used: immunoSEQ multiplex PCR; TCRdb lists only in-frame clones, some missing. The table has about 24,000 clones, more than 75% seen once. Sequenced here: CD4+ T cells from peripheral blood mononuclear cells, sampled in the first trimester of pregnancy. The receptors were gathered from a female donor in good health, enrolled as a control in a pregnancy study.

J is TRBJ2-1 and V is TRBV7-9; 7 nucleotides line up with TRBD2. Trimming cost V 1 base and J 8 bases; bases outside gene matches: 11. The CDR3 extends over 16 amino acids. Germline V lookup: CDR1 SEHNR, CDR2 FQNEAQ (reference sequence). The CDR3 loop is CASSLESRAGVHEQFF. As DNA, the CDR3 is TGTGCCAGCAGCTTAGAAAGTAGGGCGGGGGTTCATGAGCAGTTCTTC.

The V call is TRBV9, the J call TRBJ2-7, with a weak D call TRBD2 (5 bases). The V end was cut by 4 bases, the J end by 2 bases, with 13 bases between. Germline values: CDR1 SGDLS, CDR2 YYNGEE. The CDR3 runs 14 residues. CDR3 coding DNA: TGTGCCAGCAGCCCCAGACTATTTACCTACGAGCAGTACTTC. Translated: CASSPRLFTYEQYF.

This clone was seen once. This rearrangement joins TRBV4-2 to TRBJ1-4, with 7 bases matching TRBD1. Trimming at V came to 0 bases and at J to 0 bases, leaving 4 bases not matched to a gene. This CDR3 contains 17 residues. CDR1 and CDR2 from the germline V gene are LGHNA and YNFKEQ. CDR3 in amino acids: CASSQEGTVSTNEKLFF. Written as DNA, the CDR3 is TGTGCCAGCAGCCAAGAGGGGACAGTTTCAACTAATGAAAAACTGTTTTTT.

The chain has TRBV12-5 and TRBJ1-1; TRBD1 might be the D (5 bases). Per the germline V gene, CDR1 is LGHNT and CDR2 is FRNRAP. V was cut by 5 bases and J by 1 base, with 5 bases left in between. The CDR3 loop spans 12 amino acids. The CDR3 loop reads CASGRGNTEAFF. For the CDR3, the DNA is TGTGCTAGTGGTAGGGGGAACACTGAAGCTTTCTTT.

V is TRBV5-1 and J is TRBJ1-2, with 10 bases identical to TRBD1. Germline V CDR1 and CDR2: SGHRS, YFSETQ. J gave up 6 bases and V 2 bases, and 7 bases lay outside the gene matches. The CDR3 totals 15 residues. CDR3 in amino acids: CASSFNPGTGDGYTF. In DNA, the CDR3 is TGCGCCAGCAGCTTTAACCCCGGGACAGGGGATGGCTACACCTTC. Supplemented by reference TRBV5-1 and TRBJ1-2, the full variable domain reads KAGVTQTPRYLIKTRGQQVTLSCSPISGHRSVSWYQQTPGQGLQFLFEYFSETQRNKGNFPGRFSGRQFSNSRSEMNVSTLELGDSALYLCASSFNPGTGDGYTFGSGTRLTVV.

This chain connects TRBV30 to TRBJ2-7; 11 nucleotides align to TRBD1. CDR3 length: 13 amino acids. From germline, CDR1 is GTSNPN and CDR2 SVGIG (reference sequence). V was clipped by 3 bases and J by 6 bases; unmatched bases: 4. The CDR3 spells CAWRDRGRGEQYF. The DNA for the CDR3 is TGTGCCTGGAGGGACAGGGGGCGAGGCGAGCAGTACTTC.

V gene TRBV10-3 combines with J gene TRBJ2-7; D gene ambiguous. With 6 bases removed from V and 3 bases from J, the gap between germline ends came to 12 bases. CDR3 length equals 13 residues. Per germline, CDR1 ENHRY and CDR2 SYGVKD. The CDR3 DNA reads TGTGCCATCAGAGACACGAGTTTCTACGAGCAGTACTTC. This translates into CAIRDTSFYEQYF.

The rearrangement joins TRBV29-1 to TRBJ2-3, with 10 bases fitting TRBD2. This CDR3 has 15 amino acids. The V and J ends lost 4 bases and 0 bases, in that order; junction bases with no gene match: 4. Germline assignment: CDR1 SQVTM and CDR2 ANQGSEA. CDR3 in DNA: TGCAGCGTTGGAGGGACTAGCGTTAGCACAGATACGCAGTATTTT. Translated, it gives CSVGGTSVSTDTQYF.

The V and J genes are TRBV28 and TRBJ1-1; TRBD1 matches at 8 bases. The CDR3 spans 15 residues. The V gene's germline CDR1 is MDHEN and CDR2 SYDVKM. V was clipped by 8 bases and J by 10 bases; unmatched bases: 18. CDR3 loop: CASCILGQTGVVAFF. The CDR3 nucleotides read TGTGCCAGCTGTATTTTGGGACAGACAGGGGTAGTAGCTTTCTTT.

CDR3 loop: CASSAAALSTDTQYF. The CDR3 DNA reads TGTGCCAGCAGTGCAGCGGCACTCTCCACAGATACGCAGTATTTT. The rearrangement uses TRBV11-3 and TRBJ2-3; D may be TRBD2 (5 bases). This CDR3 region has 15 residues. Trimming took 6 bases from V and 2 from J, leaving 15 bases between them. Germline V CDR1 and CDR2: SGHNT, YENEEA. Complete variable domain (other parts from reference TRBV11-3 and TRBJ2-3): EAGVVQSPRYKIIEKKQPVAFWCNPISGHNTLYWYLQNLGQGPELLIRYENEEAVDDSQLPKDRFSAERLKGVDSTLKIQPAELGDSAVYLCASSAAALSTDTQYFGPGTRLTVL.